These T cell receptor beta chains were read from a single sample in a study of CD4 T cells in relation to SARS-CoV-2 and coronaviruses. Generated by immunoSEQ multiplex PCR, the TCRdb table keeps only in-frame clones and is missing some. The table lists 15,000 to 20,000 clones, approximately 81% of them singletons. The antigens for these receptors are not known. Sequencing used CD4+ T cells from PBMCs, cultured in vitro. These receptors originate from a human donor in good health. Both conserved end residues are part of each CDR3. The D gene is left open where the match is weak. Clone size appears in some rows only: once, few, many, or a class for an expanded clone.

>-|TRBJ2-3|TRBD2|TRBV2
TGTGCCAGCACATTAGCGGGGAACACAGATACGCAGTATTTT
CASTLAGNTDTQYF
>-|TRBJ2-5|-|TRBV12-3/TRBV12-4
TGTGCCAGCAGTTTGGAGACCCAGTACTTC
CASSLETQYF
>-|TRBJ1-5|-|TRBV12-5
TGTGCTAGTGGTTTCACTCAGCCCCAGCATTTT
CASGFTQPQHF
>-|TRBJ1-1|-|TRBV4-1
TGCGCCAGCACCCTCGCTGGGGGAACTGAAGCTTTCTTT
CASTLAGGTEAFF
>-|TRBJ1-5|-|TRBV2
TGTGCCAGCAGTGAATTGAGTGGACCTCAGCCCCAGCATTTT
CASSELSGPQPQHF
>-|TRBJ2-1|TRBD2|TRBV5-4
TGTGCCAGCAGCTTGATAGGGACTAGCAACAATGAGCAGTTCTTC
CASSLIGTSNNEQFF
>-|TRBJ2-1|TRBD2|TRBV7-8
TGTGCCAGCCACCACCCTAGCGGGAGGGAGCAGTTCTTC
CASHHPSGREQFF
>-|TRBJ2-5|-|TRBV11-2
TGTGCCAGCAGCTTAGTTGGGTACCAAGAGACCCAGTACTTC
CASSLVGYQETQYF
>-|TRBJ2-5|-|TRBV5-6
TGTGCCAGCAGCTCCTCGAGGGAGACCCAGTACTTC
CASSSSRETQYF
>few|TRBJ2-2|TRBD1|TRBV4-2
TGTGCCAGCAGCCAAGATCGGGGACAGGGGGTCTACACCGGGGAGCTGTTTTTT
CASSQDRGQGVYTGELFF
>-|TRBJ2-7|-|TRBV9
TGTGCCAGCAGCGTTTTGGACAGCCCCTACGAGCAGTACTTC
CASSVLDSPYEQYF
>-|TRBJ1-3|-|TRBV19
TGTGCCAGTAGTATTACAGCTACCAGCTCTGGAAACACCATATATTTT
CASSITATSSGNTIYF
>-|TRBJ2-2|-|TRBV6-2/TRBV6-3
TGTGCCAGCACCCCCGGGACCAACACCGGGGAGCTGTTTTTT
CASTPGTNTGELFF